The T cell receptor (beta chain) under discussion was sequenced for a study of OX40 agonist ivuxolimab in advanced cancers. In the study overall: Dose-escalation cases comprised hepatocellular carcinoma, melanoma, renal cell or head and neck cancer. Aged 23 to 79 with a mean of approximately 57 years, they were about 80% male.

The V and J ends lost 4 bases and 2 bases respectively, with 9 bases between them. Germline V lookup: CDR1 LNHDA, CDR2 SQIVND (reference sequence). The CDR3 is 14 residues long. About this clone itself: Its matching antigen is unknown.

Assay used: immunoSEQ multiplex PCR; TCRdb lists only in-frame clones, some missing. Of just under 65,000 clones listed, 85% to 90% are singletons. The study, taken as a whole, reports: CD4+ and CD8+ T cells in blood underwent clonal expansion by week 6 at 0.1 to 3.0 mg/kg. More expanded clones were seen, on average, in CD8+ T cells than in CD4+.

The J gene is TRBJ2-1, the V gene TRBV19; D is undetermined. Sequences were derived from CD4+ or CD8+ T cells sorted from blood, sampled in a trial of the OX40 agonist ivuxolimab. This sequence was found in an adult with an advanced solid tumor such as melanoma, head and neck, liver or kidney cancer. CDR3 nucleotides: TGTGCCAGTAGTAACCTCCCCCCCTACAATGAGCAGTTCTTC. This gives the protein CASSNLPPYNEQFF.